This is a list of T cell receptor beta chains from one sample in a study of T cell responses to AZD1222 COVID-19 vaccine. The data were produced by immunoSEQ multiplex PCR, yet TCRdb's version contains in-frame clones alone and is incomplete. The sample lists tens of thousands of clones; less than 85% were seen once. This sample comprised peripheral blood, obtained 28 days after the second AZD1222 dose. The receptors originated from an adult who received the AZD1222 COVID-19 vaccine. Both conserved end residues are part of each CDR3. D genes are given only for firm matches. A clone size is listed for some rows: how often the clone was seen (once, few, many), or a class if it is expanded.

v_gene: TRBV3-1/TRBV3-2
abundance: NA
d_gene: NA
j_gene: TRBJ2-7
len: 16
CDR3nt: TGTGCCAGCAGCCAAGACCGTTTGAGTACATCCTACGAGCAGTACTTC
CDR3aa: CASSQDRLSTSYEQYF

v_gene: TRBV2
abundance: NA
d_gene: NA
j_gene: TRBJ1-1
len: 13
CDR3nt: TGTGCCAGCACGCAAGGGATGAACACTGAAGCTTTCTTT
CDR3aa: CASTQGMNTEAFF

v_gene: TRBV5-4
abundance: NA
d_gene: NA
j_gene: TRBJ1-2
len: 15
CDR3nt: TGTGCCAGCAGCTTGGCCTCCGAGGGTACGGATGGCTACACCTTC
CDR3aa: CASSLASEGTDGYTF

v_gene: TRBV19
abundance: NA
d_gene: NA
j_gene: TRBJ1-6
len: 14
CDR3nt: TGTGCCAGTAGTATGGTAGGGTCGAATTCACCCCTCCACTTT
CDR3aa: CASSMVGSNSPLHF

v_gene: TRBV7-9
abundance: NA
d_gene: TRBD1
j_gene: TRBJ1-1
len: 14
CDR3nt: TGTGCCAGCAGCTTTGGGACAGGGGTACTAGTAGCTTTCTTT
CDR3aa: CASSFGTGVLVAFF

v_gene: TRBV5-1
abundance: NA
d_gene: NA
j_gene: TRBJ1-3
len: 14
CDR3nt: TGCGCCAGCAGCTTGGGTTCAGATCGAAACACCATATATTTT
CDR3aa: CASSLGSDRNTIYF

v_gene: TRBV7-9
abundance: NA
d_gene: NA
j_gene: TRBJ2-7
len: 13
CDR3nt: TGTGCCAGCAGCCCCGCGGCAAGCGGCGAGCAGTACTTC
CDR3aa: CASSPAASGEQYF

v_gene: TRBV5-4
abundance: NA
d_gene: TRBD1
j_gene: TRBJ2-7
len: 15
CDR3nt: TGTGCCAGCAGCCCGCGGGCGGGACAGGGGAACGAGCAGTACTTC
CDR3aa: CASSPRAGQGNEQYF

v_gene: TRBV18
abundance: few
d_gene: NA
j_gene: TRBJ2-7
len: 17
CDR3nt: TGTGCCAGCTCACCGTTGCCCCAGGGGACTCCCAACTACGAGCAGTACTTC
CDR3aa: CASSPLPQGTPNYEQYF

v_gene: TRBV3-1/TRBV3-2
abundance: NA
d_gene: NA
j_gene: TRBJ2-7
len: 14
CDR3nt: TGTGCCAGCAGCCAAGTCCCGAGCTCCTACGAGCAGTACTTC
CDR3aa: CASSQVPSSYEQYF

v_gene: TRBV19
abundance: NA
d_gene: TRBD1
j_gene: TRBJ1-6
len: 16
CDR3nt: TGTGCCAGTAGTACCGTCGGGACAGGGATAAGTTCACCCCTCCACTTT
CDR3aa: CASSTVGTGISSPLHF

v_gene: TRBV6-5
abundance: few
d_gene: TRBD1
j_gene: TRBJ1-6
len: 15
CDR3nt: TGTGCCAGCAGAAAGGACAGGTTACATAATTCACCCCTCCACTTT
CDR3aa: CASRKDRLHNSPLHF

v_gene: TRBV12-3/TRBV12-4
abundance: NA
d_gene: NA
j_gene: TRBJ2-1
len: 13
CDR3nt: TGTGCCAGCAGTCCTCTCAGGAAGGATGAGCAGTTCTTC
CDR3aa: CASSPLRKDEQFF

v_gene: TRBV19
abundance: NA
d_gene: TRBD1
j_gene: TRBJ2-2
len: 16
CDR3nt: TGTGCCAGTAGTAGGTGGGACAGCTCGAACACCGGGGAGCTGTTTTTT
CDR3aa: CASSRWDSSNTGELFF

v_gene: TRBV10-3
abundance: NA
d_gene: NA
j_gene: TRBJ1-1
len: 12
CDR3nt: TGTGCCATCAGTGCCTCGAACACTGAAGCTTTCTTT
CDR3aa: CAISASNTEAFF

v_gene: TRBV18
abundance: NA
d_gene: NA
j_gene: TRBJ2-3
len: 18
CDR3nt: TGTGCCAGCTCACCACGGAATTTTCGGGGGTCTAGCACAGATACGCAGTATTTT
CDR3aa: CASSPRNFRGSSTDTQYF

v_gene: TRBV4-1
abundance: once
d_gene: TRBD1
j_gene: TRBJ2-7
len: 14
CDR3nt: TGCGCCAGCAGCCAAGGACAGGGGGCCTACGAGCAGTACTTC
CDR3aa: CASSQGQGAYEQYF

v_gene: TRBV6-2/TRBV6-3
abundance: NA
d_gene: NA
j_gene: TRBJ2-3
len: 13
CDR3nt: TGTGCCAGCAGTTACTCGAGGTGGGATACGCAGTATTTT
CDR3aa: CASSYSRWDTQYF

v_gene: TRBV2
abundance: few
d_gene: NA
j_gene: TRBJ2-1
len: 14
CDR3nt: TGTGCCAGCAGTGACTGGGGCTCCTACAATGAGCAGTTCTTC
CDR3aa: CASSDWGSYNEQFF

v_gene: TRBV13
abundance: NA
d_gene: TRBD1
j_gene: TRBJ1-2
len: 15
CDR3nt: TGTGCCAGCAGCTTTGGGGACAGGGTGAACTATGGCTACACCTTC
CDR3aa: CASSFGDRVNYGYTF

v_gene: TRBV10-3
abundance: once
d_gene: TRBD1
j_gene: TRBJ2-7
len: 15
CDR3nt: TGTGCCATCAGGGGGGGGACAGGGGAAAGTTACGAGCAGTACTTC
CDR3aa: CAIRGGTGESYEQYF

v_gene: TRBV6-5
abundance: NA
d_gene: NA
j_gene: TRBJ1-3
len: 12
CDR3nt: TGTGCCACCGGGGTCTCTGGAAACACCATATATTTT
CDR3aa: CATGVSGNTIYF